This TCR beta chain was sequenced during a study of identical twins. TCRdb ran MiXCR on the 5' RACE reads and lists one entry per CDR3 protein. This table holds around 490,000 distinct CDR3 sequences, 14% found once. This clonotype was counted many times. The same specimen was also included in a second study, on yellow fever vaccine responses in identical twins.

The sequenced material came from CD4+ T cells sorted from blood. The sequence derives from a woman under 30 in good health.

The chain's CDR3 is CASSVQPGQGGTDTQYF. CDR3 DNA sequence: TGTGCCAGCAGCGTCCAACCGGGACAGGGGGGCACAGATACGCAGTATTTT. This chain links TRBV9 with TRBJ2-3; 11 bases map to TRBD1. The J segment lost 1 base and the V segment lost 2 bases, leaving 6 bases of the junction unmatched. CDR1 is SGDLS and CDR2 is YYNGEE in the germline V gene. This CDR3 contains 17 residues.